This T cell receptor beta chain was captured in a study of cytomegalovirus exposure and HLA in healthy donors. At the level of the study: Early released data comprised about 90 million unique TCRs from HLA-typed donors. Most donors, about 82% of approximately 400 genotyped, fell in the Caucasian-associated ancestry cluster.

The germline V gene encodes CDR1 KGHSH and CDR2 LQKENI. The CDR3 totals 16 residues. V lost 0 bases and J lost 4; bases outside the gene matches: 7. Study results and limitations: The study flagged about 150 TCR beta chains as cytomegalovirus-associated. Among the most significant clusters, several appeared linked to common viral pathogens in a later analysis.

Use of 60 Vbeta and 13 Jbeta primers characterized the PCR. TCRdb's copy holds only in-frame clones and misses some; the assay was immunoSEQ multiplex PCR. The sample holds around 61,000 clones; about 89% are singletons and the top ten take about 1.6%. Turning to this clone: No antigen is known for it.

This receptor was obtained from a young man in good health and CMV-seropositive. The sample consisted of PBMCs. The gene calls are TRBV18 and TRBJ1-2; 8 bases map to TRBD1. Here the CDR3 reads CASSPPSGGRRYGYTF. Here the CDR3 DNA reads TGTGCCAGCTCACCACCGTCAGGGGGCCGTCGCTATGGCTACACCTTC. The whole variable domain, filled in from reference TRBV18 and TRBJ1-2, reads NAGVMQNPRHLVRRRGQEARLRCSPMKGHSHVYWYRQLPEEGLKFMVYLQKENIIDESGMPKERFSAEFPKEGPSILRIQQVVRGDSAAYFCASSPPSGGRRYGYTFGSGTRLTVV.